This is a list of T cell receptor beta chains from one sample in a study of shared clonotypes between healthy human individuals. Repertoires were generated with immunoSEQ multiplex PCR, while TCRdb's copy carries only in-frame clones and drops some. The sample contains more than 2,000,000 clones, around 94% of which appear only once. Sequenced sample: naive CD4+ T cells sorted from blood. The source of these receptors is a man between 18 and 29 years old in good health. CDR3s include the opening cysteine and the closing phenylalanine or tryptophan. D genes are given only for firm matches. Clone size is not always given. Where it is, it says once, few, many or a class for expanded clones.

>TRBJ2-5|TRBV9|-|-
CASSPRGAGVQETQYF
TGTGCCAGCAGCCCGAGGGGGGCAGGAGTCCAAGAGACCCAGTACTTC
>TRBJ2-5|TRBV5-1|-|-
CASSLAGLKETQYF
TGCGCCAGCAGCTTGGCAGGACTAAAGGAGACCCAGTACTTC
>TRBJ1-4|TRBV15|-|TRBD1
CATSRDAQGAKEKLFF
TGTGCCACCAGCAGAGATGCACAGGGGGCGAAGGAAAAACTGTTTTTT
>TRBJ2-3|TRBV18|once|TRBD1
CASSRGQESTDTQYF
TGTGCCAGCTCACGAGGACAGGAGTCCACAGATACGCAGTATTTT
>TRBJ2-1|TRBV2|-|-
CANAGTVSARGQFF
TGTGCCAACGCCGGGACCGTAAGCGCGAGGGGGCAGTTCTTC
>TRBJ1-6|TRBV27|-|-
CASSFGSLSSYNSPLHF
TGTGCCAGCAGTTTCGGCAGTCTGAGCTCCTATAATTCACCCCTCCACTTT
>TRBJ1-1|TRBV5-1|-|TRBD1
CASSRQGPNTEAFF
TGCGCCAGCAGCCGACAGGGGCCTAACACTGAAGCTTTCTTT
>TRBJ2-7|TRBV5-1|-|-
CASSTRPGSEQYF
TGCGCCAGCAGCACCAGGCCAGGGAGCGAGCAGTACTTC
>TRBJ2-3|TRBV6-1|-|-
CASIRDVTDTQYF
TGTGCCAGCATCCGGGATGTGACAGATACGCAGTATTTT
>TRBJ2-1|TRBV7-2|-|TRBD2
CASSPTALAGGPKNEQFF
TGTGCCAGCAGCCCCACGGCCCTAGCGGGAGGGCCTAAAAATGAGCAGTTCTTC
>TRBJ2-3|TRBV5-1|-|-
CASSLAGGQDTQYF
TGCGCCAGCAGCTTGGCCGGGGGTCAAGATACGCAGTATTTT
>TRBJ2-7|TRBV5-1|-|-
CASSAIPGPHEQYF
TGCGCCAGCAGCGCAATTCCGGGACCCCACGAGCAGTACTTC
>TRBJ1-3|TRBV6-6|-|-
CASSALGRNTIYF
TGTGCCAGCAGTGCCCTGGGTCGAAACACCATATATTTT
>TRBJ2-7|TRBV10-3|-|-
CASNRDPSYEQYF
TGTGCCTCGAACCGGGACCCCTCCTACGAGCAGTACTTC
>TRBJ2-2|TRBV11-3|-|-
CASSLVGTGNTGELFF
TGTGCCAGCAGCTTGGTTGGGACGGGGAACACCGGGGAGCTGTTTTTT
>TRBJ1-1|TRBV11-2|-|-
CASNSWSGGRGTEAFF
TGTGCCAGCAACTCGTGGTCGGGGGGTCGGGGCACTGAAGCTTTCTTT
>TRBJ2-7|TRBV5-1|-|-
CASSLGGLSSSYEQYF
TGCGCCAGCAGCTTGGGGGGCCTCTCCAGCTCCTACGAGCAGTACTTC
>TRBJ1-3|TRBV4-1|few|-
CASSLGAFSGNTIYF
TGCGCCAGCAGCCTCGGGGCGTTCTCTGGAAACACCATATATTTT
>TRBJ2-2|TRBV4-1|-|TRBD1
CASSHRTGDAGELFF
TGCGCCAGCAGCCACAGGACAGGGGATGCCGGGGAGCTGTTTTTT
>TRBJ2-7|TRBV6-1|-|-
CASSANRDTGFYEQYF
TGTGCCAGCAGTGCGAACCGGGACACAGGATTCTACGAGCAGTACTTC
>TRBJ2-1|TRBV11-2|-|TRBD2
CASSVLRSGGVNEQFF
TGTGCCAGCAGCGTCCTCCGCAGCGGGGGGGTCAATGAGCAGTTCTTC
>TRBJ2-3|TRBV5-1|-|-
CASSLALVSADTQYF
TGCGCCAGCAGCTTGGCTCTAGTTTCCGCAGATACGCAGTATTTT
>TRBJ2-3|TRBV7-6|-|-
CASSLGVTSTDTQYF
TGTGCCAGCAGCTTAGGGGTTACTAGCACAGATACGCAGTATTTT
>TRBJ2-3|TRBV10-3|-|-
CAISEIGTDTQYF
TGTGCCATCAGTGAGATAGGGACAGATACGCAGTATTTT
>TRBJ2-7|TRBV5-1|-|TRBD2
CASSIGLAGVVYEQYF
TGCGCCAGCAGCATTGGACTAGCGGGGGTGGTCTACGAGCAGTACTTC
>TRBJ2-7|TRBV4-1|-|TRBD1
CASSQNLQGPPYEQYF
TGCGCCAGCAGCCAAAACCTACAGGGGCCTCCCTACGAGCAGTACTTC
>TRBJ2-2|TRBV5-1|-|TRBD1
CASSSLIIGDRDVPGELFF
TGCGCCAGCAGCTCCTTAATTATTGGGGACAGGGATGTTCCCGGGGAGCTGTTTTTT
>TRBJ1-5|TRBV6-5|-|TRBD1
CASSRTGTHQPQHF
TGTGCCAGCAGCCGGACAGGGACCCATCAGCCCCAGCATTTT
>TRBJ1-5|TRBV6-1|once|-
CASSEAGHSNQPQHF
TGTGCCAGCAGTGAAGCCGGGCATAGCAATCAGCCCCAGCATTTT
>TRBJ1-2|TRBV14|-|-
CASSQAGVNYGYTF
TGTGCCAGCAGCCAAGCGGGGGTGAACTATGGCTACACCTTC
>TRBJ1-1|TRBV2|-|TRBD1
CASTERTGYTEAFF
TGTGCCAGCACCGAACGGACAGGGTACACTGAAGCTTTCTTT
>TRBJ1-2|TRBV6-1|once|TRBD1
CASSEKDRDYGYTF
TGTGCCAGCAGTGAAAAGGACAGGGACTATGGCTACACCTTC
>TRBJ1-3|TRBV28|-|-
CASSLEGVGGNTIYF
TGTGCCAGCAGTTTGGAAGGGGTGGGAGGAAACACCATATATTTT
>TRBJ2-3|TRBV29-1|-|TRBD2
CSVISGGTDTQYF
TGCAGCGTGATTAGCGGGGGCACAGATACGCAGTATTTT
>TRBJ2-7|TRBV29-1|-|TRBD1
CSVERDSSYEQYF
TGCAGCGTTGAACGGGACAGTTCCTACGAGCAGTACTTC
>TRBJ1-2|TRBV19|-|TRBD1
CASSTRQGRGGYTF
TGTGCCAGTAGTACCCGACAGGGAAGGGGTGGCTACACCTTC
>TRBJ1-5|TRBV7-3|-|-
CASSLTEGQPQHF
TGTGCCAGCAGCTTAACAGAAGGTCAGCCCCAGCATTTT
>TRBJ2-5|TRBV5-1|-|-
CASTPLAGGETQYF
TGCGCCAGCACCCCATTGGCAGGGGGGGAGACCCAGTACTTC
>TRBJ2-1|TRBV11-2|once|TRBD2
CASSSRTSGKNEQFF
TGTGCCAGCAGCTCGAGGACTAGCGGGAAGAATGAGCAGTTCTTC
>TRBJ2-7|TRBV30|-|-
CAFSDSYEQYF
TGTGCCTTTAGCGACTCCTACGAGCAGTACTTC
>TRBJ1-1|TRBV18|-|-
CASSPKSGGDTEAFF
TGTGCCAGCTCACCGAAATCGGGGGGGGACACTGAAGCTTTCTTT
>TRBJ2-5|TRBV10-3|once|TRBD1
CAISPGTGRETQYF
TGTGCCATCAGTCCCGGGACAGGGCGAGAGACCCAGTACTTC